This T cell receptor beta chain is from a study of blood T cell repertoires in COVID-19. This table comes from immunoSEQ multiplex PCR, and its TCRdb copy is limited to in-frame clones, with some not included. The table lists about 260,000 clones, approximately 83% of them singletons, with over 9% in the top ten. The germline V gene encodes CDR1 LGHDT and CDR2 YNNKEL (reference sequence). Trimming cost V 1 base and J 3 bases; bases outside gene matches: 6. This CDR3 has 16 amino acids. The receptor comes from a woman aged 50 to 65 who had recovered from COVID-19. V gene TRBV3-1 (or the pseudogene TRBV3-2) combines with J gene TRBJ2-7; 10 bases line up with TRBD2. The sequencing sample was made of peripheral blood. DNA of the CDR3: TGTGCCAGCAGCCAAGGCAGCCTAGCGGGAGTCTACGAGCAGTACTTC. Translation: CASSQGSLAGVYEQYF.